A selection of T cell receptor beta chains follows, all from one sample in a study of TIL therapy for anti-PD-1-resistant metastatic lung cancer. Here immunoSEQ multiplex PCR was the method, and the copy in TCRdb shows in-frame clones only, minus some. Found here are about 48,000 clones, just over 70% of them singletons; the top ten hold around 5.9%. The material was tumor tissue, obtained at baseline. These receptors came from a person between 30 and 79 years old with non-small cell lung cancer. Both conserved end residues are part of each CDR3.

TRBV28	TRBJ2-7	14	CASSLWGGSHEQYF
TRBV18	TRBJ1-6	16	CASSRTGQGNNSPLHF
TRBV5-1	TRBJ2-2	17	CASSTGLAGVDTGELFF
TRBV27	TRBJ2-1	13	CASRLRVGNEQFF
TRBV11-3	TRBJ1-1	13	CASSLGGNTEAFF
TRBV5-1	TRBJ2-2	14	CASSSLLNTGELFF
TRBV11-2	TRBJ2-3	12	CASGLGADTQYF
TRBV7-2	TRBJ1-5	13	CASSLVGRQPQHF
TRBV29-1	TRBJ2-7	11	CSVGYSNEQYF
TRBV6-5	TRBJ2-7	14	CASSPQSGSYEQYF
TRBV9	TRBJ1-1	13	CASSAQGIAEAFF
TRBV14	TRBJ2-5	15	CASSPFRDRGETQYF
TRBV7-8	TRBJ2-5	15	CASSSGGGLEETQYF
TRBV18	TRBJ2-7	14	CASSPKGEGAEQYF
TRBV19	TRBJ2-1	13	CASSRAGWNEQFF
TRBV11-2	TRBJ1-2	15	CASSSFDGPNYGYTF
TRBV2	TRBJ2-2	15	CASRPDRGITGELFF
TRBV6-1	TRBJ1-2	14	CASSEFNWGWGYTF
TRBV27	TRBJ2-7	11	CARGSPYEQYF
TRBV6-5	TRBJ1-2	13	CASSYQQNYGYTF
TRBV28	TRBJ2-5	16	CASSSRRRDLQETQYF
TRBV4-1	TRBJ2-7	14	CASSQENREYEQYF
TRBV7-9	TRBJ1-1	12	CAGRTENTEAFF
TRBV9	TRBJ2-7	16	CASSVAGGDSSYEQYF
TRBV28	TRBJ2-3	17	CASSQPSSGGARYTQYF
TRBV19	TRBJ1-5	14	CASRTRTGDQPQHF
TRBV30	TRBJ1-1	11	CAWLEYTEAFF
TRBV19	TRBJ2-2	15	CASSIAGAGTGELFF
TRBV5-6	TRBJ1-5	15	CASSLRAGDTQPQHF
TRBV6-5	TRBJ1-6	13	CASSYFQNSPLHF
TRBV5-1	TRBJ2-7	16	CASSYLAGPFGGEQYF
TRBV5-1	TRBJ2-7	13	CASSAGTNYEQYF
TRBV19	TRBJ2-7	15	CASSTKTLENHEQYF
TRBV5-1	TRBJ2-5	16	CASSFGQGLLQETQYF
TRBV14	TRBJ1-1	18	CASRYRAGQGMVDTEAFF
TRBV10-3	TRBJ1-5	13	CAISAGFNQPQHF
TRBV5-4	TRBJ1-2	15	CASSSPGTGFFGYTF
TRBV19	TRBJ1-5	15	CASSRDRDFNQPQHF
TRBV5-1	TRBJ2-2	13	CASSLTGPGELFF
TRBV11-3	TRBJ2-1	14	CASSLDRIGNEQFF
TRBV19	TRBJ2-2	17	CASSIGHSQVRSGELFF
TRBV5-1	TRBJ1-2	15	CASSLNDGTNYGYTF
TRBV10-1	TRBJ2-5	16	CASSESRAGGQETQYF
TRBV5-4	TRBJ1-3	14	CASSSTNRDDTIYF
TRBV18	TRBJ1-5	14	CASSPGGSNQPQHF
TRBV10-3	TRBJ1-1	16	CAISEPTGTLGTEAFF
TRBV6-1	TRBJ1-4	20	CASSDTTGLPEGATNEKLFF
TRBV6-5	TRBJ1-5	15	CASSYLAGATQPQHF